This record concerns one TCR beta chain sequence. Its specificity is unknown. The CDR3 is made up of 15 amino acids. V gave up 5 bases and J gave up 6 bases; unmatched junction bases: 3. The germline CDR1 and CDR2 sequences are SEHNR and FQNEAQ (reference sequence). The record originates from a study of T cell repertoires in cytomegalovirus infection. At the level of the study: The public TCR beta signatures pointed to both CMV infection and matching HLA type.

TCRdb re-called the reads through MiXCR, storing one row per CDR3 protein. The table records about 160,000 distinct CDR3 sequences, less than 25% of them present only once. This chain joins TRBV7-9 and TRBJ2-1; 14 bases line up with TRBD2. The TCR originated in a human donor in good health (CMV status not recorded). Some clones in this sample may be carry-over from other donors' samples. The specimen comprised CD8+ T cells from cultured PBMCs, sampled from culture after CMV antigen stimulation. CDR3 bases: TGTGCCAGCAGCCTGACTAGCGGGAGGGCCAATGAGCAGTTCTTC. Residues: CASSLTSGRANEQFF.